A single sample is the source of the 24 T cell receptor beta chains below, sequenced in a study of beta chain features in type 1 diabetes. What was sequenced were expressed TCRB transcripts, since all of the isolated RNA had been reverse transcribed. Assay used: immunoSEQ multiplex PCR; TCRdb lists only in-frame clones, some missing. Here the sample spans under 550,000 clones, about an eighth being singletons. Sequenced sample: naive CD4+ T cells from blood. Source of these receptors: a woman between 18 and 29 years old in good health.

This clone was detected a few times. The chain recombines TRBV2 with TRBJ1-1; D call uncertain. Germline V CDR1 and CDR2: SNHLY, FYNNEI. The CDR3 covers 11 residues. Trimming took off 4 bases at V and 4 bases at J, with 4 bases between the two ends. The CDR3 here is CASSGATEAFF. The CDR3, as DNA: TGTGCCAGCAGTGGGGCCACTGAAGCTTTCTTT.

The chain carries TRBV2 and TRBJ2-1; D is undetermined. CDR1 and CDR2 (germline): SNHLY, FYNNEI. This CDR3 has 17 amino acids. Deletions cut 6 bases from V and 0 bases from J, with 18 bases between. CDR3 residues: CASRRQSGLSSYNEQFF. Here the CDR3 DNA reads TGTGCCAGCAGGAGGCAATCCGGTCTTAGCTCCTACAATGAGCAGTTCTTC.

The chain is built from TRBV29-1 and TRBJ2-5; D unclear. The CDR3 covers 12 residues. V shed 7 bases and J shed 5 bases, with 14 bases lying between them. In germline, CDR1 is SQVTM, CDR2 ANQGSEA. The CDR3 reads CSGISPRETQYF. For the CDR3, the DNA is TGCAGCGGTATTAGCCCTCGGGAGACCCAGTACTTC.

This clone was detected a few times. The chain couples TRBV6-4 to TRBJ2-1; 7 nucleotides match TRBD2. V lost 6 bases and J lost 2; bases outside the gene matches: 7. In germline, CDR1 is MRHNA, CDR2 SNTAGT. The CDR3 totals 15 residues. This CDR3 reads CASSLRAGTYNEQFF. In DNA form, the CDR3 reads TGTGCCAGCAGCCTGAGAGCGGGGACCTACAATGAGCAGTTCTTC.

This chain links TRBV28 with TRBJ2-1, with 14 nucleotides matching TRBD2. J was trimmed by 6 bases and V by 5 bases; bases with no gene match: 6. Germline CDR1 is MDHEN and CDR2 is SYDVKM. The CDR3 has 16 residues. In DNA form, the CDR3 reads TGTGCCAGCAGTCCGGGACTAGCGGGGGCCTCCAATGAGCAGTTCTTC. Amino acids: CASSPGLAGASNEQFF.

This clone was detected only a few times. This chain joins TRBV19 and TRBJ2-3; possible D gene TRBD2, 6 bases. Per the germline V gene, CDR1 is LNHDA and CDR2 is SQIVND (reference sequence). The CDR3 spans 14 residues. V was trimmed by 3 bases and J by 3 bases, leaving 10 bases between them. The CDR3 loop is CASSMGGHTDTQYF. For the CDR3, the DNA is TGTGCCAGTAGTATGGGAGGACATACAGATACGCAGTATTTT.

This clone was detected a few times. The CDR3 loop reads CASSPRGYYGYTF. In DNA, the CDR3 is TGTGCCAGCAGCCCCCGCGGGTACTATGGCTACACCTTC. This chain uses TRBV7-2 with TRBJ1-2; D ambiguous. The CDR3 is 13 residues long. The germline gives CDR1 SGHTA, CDR2 FQGNSA. The V and J ends lost 5 bases and 3 bases respectively, with 10 bases between them. Full variable domain (rest looked up from reference TRBV7-2 and TRBJ1-2): GAGVSQSPSNKVTEKGKDVELRCDPISGHTALYWYRQSLGQGLEFLIYFQGNSAPDKSGLPSDRFSAERTGGSVSTLTIQRTQQEDSAVYLCASSPRGYYGYTFGSGTRLTVV.

In its sample, this clone was seen a few times. The chain uses TRBV11-1 and TRBJ2-7, with 11 bases fitting TRBD1. Germline-derived CDR1 and CDR2 are SGHAT and FQDESV (reference sequence). After removal of 7 bases from V and 4 bases from J, the junction contained 9 bases not matched to a gene. This CDR3 is 15 amino acids long. CDR3 in amino acids: CASTQTDRGLYEQYF. The CDR3 DNA is TGTGCCAGCACCCAAACGGACAGGGGGCTTTACGAGCAGTACTTC.

The rearrangement links TRBV30 to TRBJ2-7; D may be TRBD2 (6 bases). This CDR3 spans 13 amino acids. CDR1 is GTSNPN and CDR2 is SVGIG in the germline V gene (reference sequence). With 7 bases removed from V and 4 bases from J, the gap between germline ends came to 17 bases. For the CDR3, the DNA is TGTGCCTCAGCCCCGACTAGTCGGTACGAGCAGTACTTC. It translates to CASAPTSRYEQYF.

This clone was detected a few times. Written as DNA, the CDR3 is TGTGCCAGCAGTCCCACCTGGGACAGCGGGACCCAGTACTTC. This translates into CASSPTWDSGTQYF. The V gene is TRBV27, the J gene TRBJ2-5; 7 positions match TRBD1. V lost 5 bases and J lost 7; bases outside the gene matches: 10. This CDR3 contains 14 residues. The germline V gene encodes CDR1 MNHEY and CDR2 SMNVEV (reference sequence).

This clone occurred a few times. V gene TRBV6-5 combines with J gene TRBJ2-7; weak D call: TRBD1 (6 bases). The CDR3 consists of 14 residues. Germline V CDR1 and CDR2: MNHEY, SVGAGI. V dropped 6 bases and J dropped 3 bases, with 15 bases sitting between them. The CDR3 bases are TGTGCCAGCAGGCCTAGGACAGCCTACTACGAGCAGTACTTC. Translation gives CASRPRTAYYEQYF.

This clone was detected only a few times. The CDR3 DNA sequence: TGTGCCAGCAGCCTACAGGCTACCCTGCGGGAAGGGGCCCAGTACTTC. Residues: CASSLQATLREGAQYF. This chain uses TRBV7-2 with TRBJ2-5; D might be TRBD2 (6 bases). Germline CDR1 SGHTA, CDR2 FQGNSA. V dropped 5 bases and J dropped 9 bases, with 25 bases sitting between them. The CDR3 extends over 16 amino acids.

This clone was seen a few times. The rearrangement links TRBV5-4 to TRBJ2-3; the D gene could be TRBD1 or TRBD2 (5 bases each). This CDR3 region has 14 residues. Deletions cut 5 bases from V and 6 bases from J, with 16 bases between. Per germline, CDR1 SGHNT and CDR2 YYREEE (reference sequence). The DNA of the CDR3 is TGTGCCAGCAGACGGGACCTGTCCCGGGATACGCAGTATTTT. It specifies CASRRDLSRDTQYF.

In this sample, this clone turned up a few times. V is TRBV9 and J is TRBJ2-2; no reliable D call. V lost 6 bases and J 4 bases, leaving 13 bases between the germline ends. Germline CDR1 is SGDLS and CDR2 is YYNGEE. This CDR3 is 14 amino acids long. The CDR3 loop is CASTGPPSTGELFF. DNA for the CDR3: TGTGCCAGCACCGGGCCTCCTAGCACCGGGGAGCTGTTTTTT.

The chain combines TRBV9 with TRBJ2-4; 13 nucleotides agree with TRBD2. This CDR3 spans 14 amino acids. Germline-derived CDR1 and CDR2 are SGDLS and YYNGEE. V dropped 3 bases and J dropped 9; count of bases not matched to a gene: 3. Written as DNA, the CDR3 is TGTGCCAGCAGCGAGGGACTAGCGGGACTCATTCAGTACTTC. Its translation is CASSEGLAGLIQYF. Drawing the rest from reference TRBV9 and TRBJ2-4, the complete variable domain is DSGVTQTPKHLITATGQRVTLRCSPRSGDLSVYWYQQSLDQGLQFLIQYYNGEERAKGNILERFSAQQFPDLHSELNLSSLELGDSALYFCASSEGLAGLIQYFGAGTRLSVL.

This chain's CDR3 is CASRTEGTQIYEQFF. DNA of the CDR3: TGTGCCAGCCGCACCGAGGGGACGCAGATCTATGAGCAGTTCTTC. The chain joins TRBV13 to TRBJ2-1; D may correspond to TRBD1 or TRBD2 (5 bases each). Germline V gene sequence: CDR1 PRHDT, CDR2 FYEKMQ (reference sequence). The CDR3 has 15 residues. The V and J ends lost 8 bases and 8 bases respectively, with 22 bases between them.

Only a few counts were recorded for this clone. This chain links TRBV7-7 with TRBJ1-3, with TRBD1 matching over 7 bases. V shed 1 base, J shed 2 bases, and the junction held 8 bases outside the gene matches. The CDR3 extends over 17 amino acids. The germline CDR1 and CDR2 sequences are SSHAT and FNYEAQ (reference sequence). In DNA, the CDR3 is TGTGCCAGCAGCTTAGGAAGGACAGGTTCGCCTGGAAACACCATATATTTT. Protein: CASSLGRTGSPGNTIYF.

This rearrangement joins TRBV27 to TRBJ2-2, with D perhaps TRBD1 or TRBD2 (5 bases each). The germline CDR1 and CDR2 sequences are MNHEY and SMNVEV (reference sequence). The CDR3 runs 17 residues. V shed 6 bases and J shed 4 bases, with 21 bases lying between them. CDR3 sequence reads: CASRINWGPGSTGELFF. The CDR3 region has the DNA TGTGCCAGCAGAATAAATTGGGGCCCTGGGAGCACCGGGGAGCTGTTTTTT.

J is TRBJ2-3 and V is TRBV29-1, with D hard to call. The CDR3 sequence is 16 residues long. The V and J ends lost 4 bases and 0 bases respectively, with 17 bases between them. Per germline, CDR1 SQVTM and CDR2 ANQGSEA. This CDR3 reads CSVVFHQPVSTDTQYF. The CDR3 DNA reads TGCAGCGTTGTATTTCATCAACCAGTTAGCACAGATACGCAGTATTTT.

This clone was recorded many times. This chain connects TRBV7-2 to TRBJ2-4, with 7 bases matching TRBD2. The germline gives CDR1 SGHTA, CDR2 FQGNSA. J gave up 2 bases and V 5 bases, and 6 bases lay outside the gene matches. The CDR3 totals 15 residues. The CDR3 DNA reads as TGTGCCAGCAGCAGCTGGGGAGGGTCCAAAAACATTCAGTACTTC. Translation: CASSSWGGSKNIQYF.

V gene TRBV5-1 combines with J gene TRBJ2-5; no reliable D call. The V gene lost 5 bases and the J gene lost 0 bases, with 14 bases spanning the gap. The CDR3 totals 15 residues. Germline CDR1 reads SGHRS; CDR2 reads YFSETQ. Here the CDR3 reads CASRAISPYQETQYF. CDR3 nucleotides: TGCGCCAGCAGGGCCATATCGCCGTACCAAGAGACCCAGTACTTC.

CDR3 nucleotide sequence: TGTGCCAGCTCACTTCCAAGCACAGATACGCAGTATTTT. It encodes CASSLPSTDTQYF. The chain uses TRBV18 and TRBJ2-3; no reliable D call. The V end lost 4 bases, the J end lost 0 bases, and 5 bases lay between the germline ends. The germline gives CDR1 KGHSH, CDR2 LQKENI. The CDR3 consists of 13 residues.

The V gene is TRBV6-4, the J gene TRBJ2-3, with D possibly matching TRBD2 (5 bases). Germline V CDR1 and CDR2: MRHNA, SNTAGT. V shed 4 bases and J shed 2 bases, with 10 bases lying between them. This CDR3 has 14 amino acids. The CDR3 sequence: CASSVTRHTDTQYF. The CDR3, as DNA: TGTGCCAGCAGTGTCACTAGGCACACAGATACGCAGTATTTT.

This clone was recorded a few times. The chain carries TRBV9 and TRBJ2-2; 7 nucleotides align to TRBD1. CDR3 length: 16 amino acids. The V and J ends lost 1 base and 1 base, in that order; junction bases with no gene match: 4. Germline assignment: CDR1 SGDLS and CDR2 YYNGEE. The CDR3: CASSVSGTVNTGELFF. The CDR3 DNA reads as TGTGCCAGCAGCGTATCCGGGACAGTGAACACCGGGGAGCTGTTTTTT.